These T cell receptor beta chains were read from a single sample in a study of cytomegalovirus exposure and HLA in healthy donors. Assay used: immunoSEQ multiplex PCR; TCRdb lists only in-frame clones, some missing. This table holds more than 50,000 clones, 71% found once. Specimen: PBMCs. Receptors were obtained from a man aged 50-60 years in good health and CMV-seropositive. Each CDR3 is given with its conserved first and last residue. The D gene is left open where the match is weak. The listing skips clone size in some rows; elsewhere it reads once, few, many or a size class.

J	D	V	size	DNA	CDR3
TRBJ1-4	.	TRBV2	.	TGTGCCAGTAAGCCGGGGAGGAGAAATGAAAAACTGTTTTTT	CASKPGRRNEKLFF
TRBJ2-1	TRBD2	TRBV10-3	.	TGTGCCATCAGTGGGGGGGAGACTAGCGGGGGGTACAATGAGCAGTTCTTC	CAISGGETSGGYNEQFF
TRBJ1-5	.	TRBV7-9	.	TGTGCCAGCAGCTCGACAGTTGGCAATCAGCCCCAGCATTTT	CASSSTVGNQPQHF
TRBJ1-1	TRBD1	TRBV10-3	.	TGTGCCATCAGTGGACCCGGGACAGGGGGCACTGAAGCTTTCTTT	CAISGPGTGGTEAFF
TRBJ1-1	.	TRBV29-1	.	TGCAGCGCCCGACAGACGAACACTGAAGCTTTCTTT	CSARQTNTEAFF
TRBJ1-2	.	TRBV5-8	few	TGTGCCAGCAGCTTGAGAGGTCGGCGTGGCTACACCTTC	CASSLRGRRGYTF
TRBJ2-5	.	TRBV11-2	.	TGTGCCAGCAGCTACACCCTAGGATCAGAGACCCAGTACTTC	CASSYTLGSETQYF
TRBJ1-4	TRBD1	TRBV7-2	.	TGTGCCAGCAGCTCGACAGGACAGGTTAAGGAAAAACTGTTTTTT	CASSSTGQVKEKLFF
TRBJ2-3	.	TRBV14	few	TGTGCCAGCAGCCAAGGACAAGGGGTCACAGATACGCAGTATTTT	CASSQGQGVTDTQYF
TRBJ2-1	TRBD2	TRBV4-2	.	TGTGCCAGCAGCCAATTCGGGGGGGCCAATGAGCAGTTCTTC	CASSQFGGANEQFF
TRBJ2-4	TRBD2	TRBV10-2	.	TGCGCCAGCAGCCCCGGGACTAGTAGGATAGGAGCCAAAAACATTCAGTACTTC	CASSPGTSRIGAKNIQYF
TRBJ1-1	.	TRBV5-4	once	TGTGCCAGCAGCTCAAGACAGGTGAACACTGAAGCTTTCTTT	CASSSRQVNTEAFF
TRBJ1-1	.	TRBV30	.	TGTGCCTGGAGTGGGGACACGACGAGGACTGAAGCTTTCTTT	CAWSGDTTRTEAFF
TRBJ1-1	.	TRBV7-2	.	TGTGCCAGCAGCTTAGTCGCCTTCCGAGGAGGGAACACTGAAGCTTTCTTT	CASSLVAFRGGNTEAFF
TRBJ2-3	TRBD2	TRBV5-1	.	TGCGCCAGCAGCTTGGAGCGAGCGGGGACAGATACGCAGTATTTT	CASSLERAGTDTQYF
TRBJ1-5	.	TRBV7-2	.	TGTGCCAGCAGCTTGAATGCGGGCAATCAGCCCCAGCATTTT	CASSLNAGNQPQHF
TRBJ1-4	.	TRBV5-6	.	TGTGCCAGCAGTTTAGCGGGGGTCGAAAAACTGTTTTTT	CASSLAGVEKLFF
TRBJ2-5	TRBD1	TRBV29-1	.	TGCAGCCTGGAGGCGACAGGGCTCCAAGAGACCCAGTACTTC	CSLEATGLQETQYF
TRBJ2-5	TRBD2	TRBV4-1	.	TGCGCCAGCAGCCACCTCGGGGGGGAGTTCCAAGAGACCCAGTACTTC	CASSHLGGEFQETQYF
TRBJ1-1	TRBD1	TRBV4-1	few	TGCGCCAGCAGCCAGGCCAAGACAGGGGTTGATACTGAAGCTTTCTTT	CASSQAKTGVDTEAFF
TRBJ2-2	TRBD2	TRBV27	.	TGTGCCAGCAGTTTTAGCGGGGGGAACACCGGGGAGCTGTTTTTT	CASSFSGGNTGELFF
TRBJ2-7	.	TRBV27	.	TGTGCCAGCAGTTTCCTTCCGGGCTCCTACGAGCAGTACTTC	CASSFLPGSYEQYF
TRBJ1-2	TRBD1	TRBV6-5	.	TGTGCCAGCAGTTACTCGACAGGGTTCTATGGCTACACCTTC	CASSYSTGFYGYTF
TRBJ1-4	.	TRBV6-5	.	TGTGCCAGCTCGTACAGGGATAATGAAAAACTGTTTTTT	CASSYRDNEKLFF
TRBJ2-7	.	TRBV27	.	TGTGCCAGCAGTTTAGGGACACTTTACGAGCAGTACTTC	CASSLGTLYEQYF
TRBJ2-3	.	TRBV5-1	.	TGCGCCAGCAGCTTAGGAGTAGATACGCAGTATTTT	CASSLGVDTQYF
TRBJ1-1	.	TRBV19	.	TGTGCCAGCCATACTGAAGCTTTCTTT	CASHTEAFF
TRBJ2-7	.	TRBV5-1	.	TGCGCCAGCAGCCAGGACAGCTTGCAGGAGCAGTACTTC	CASSQDSLQEQYF
TRBJ2-2	TRBD2	TRBV30	.	TGTGCCTGGAGTACAGCGGGGTGGGACGGGGAGCTGTTTTTT	CAWSTAGWDGELFF
TRBJ1-2	.	TRBV7-4	.	TGTGCCAGCAGCTTAGGGAAAGAGGGAGCCAACTATGGCTACACCTTC	CASSLGKEGANYGYTF
TRBJ1-1	.	TRBV5-6	.	TGTGCCAGCTCCTTTGAGTACACTGAAGCTTTCTTT	CASSFEYTEAFF
TRBJ1-4	.	TRBV19	.	TGTGCCAGTACCCCGGAGACTCCTAATGAAAAACTGTTTTTT	CASTPETPNEKLFF
TRBJ1-1	.	TRBV27	.	TGTGCCAGCAGTCAAGGGACAAGGAACACTGAAGCTTTCTTT	CASSQGTRNTEAFF